This T cell receptor beta chain was retrieved from a study of cytomegalovirus exposure and HLA in healthy donors. As for the study in general: The 120 validation repertoires and the approximately 640 first-cohort repertoires shared a platform, a later analysis reported.

The length of the CDR3 is 14 residues. Germline CDR1 is SQVTM and CDR2 is ANQGSEA. V lost 7 bases and J 3 bases, leaving 16 bases between the germline ends. The repertoire was sequenced with immunoSEQ multiplex PCR; TCRdb's copy has only in-frame clones and lacks some. Of 100,000 to 150,000 clones listed, 89% are singletons. This sequence was found in a woman between 18 and 29 years old in good health and CMV-seronegative. The chain couples TRBV29-1 to TRBJ1-5; possible D gene TRBD1, 5 bases. Sequences were obtained from PBMCs. CDR3 DNA sequence: TGCAGCGGGGGGGAGGGGACCCCCAATCAGCCCCAGCATTTT. Translation gives CSGGEGTPNQPQHF.